This T cell receptor beta chain was recovered during a study of regulatory T cells in long-lasting Graves disease (dated by TCRdb to about 2021). Study-wide context: In the newly diagnosed Graves' disease group, patients had been taking antithyroid drugs for less than 3 months. Peripheral blood TCR sequencing and RNA sequencing compared persistent Graves' disease patients with newly diagnosed Graves' disease patients. The study was conducted in China and was registered as a clinical trial. A total of 35 or so samples were covered by TCR sequencing, comprising around 13 persistent and approximately 20 newly diagnosed Graves' disease patients.

What the work shows at the level of the full study, not this receptor alone: As a limitation, the authors acknowledged that the small sample size may reduce accuracy. More public clonotypes were shared among persistent patients (roughly 2,700) than among newly diagnosed patients (approximately 930). Only peripheral blood was studied, because thyroid tissue, the primary lesion, was inaccessible. Only the TCR beta chain was sequenced and analyzed. Lower TCR Shannon entropy and fewer highly expanded clones were observed in persistent Graves' disease patients than in newly diagnosed patients, which suggested clonal expansion. Persistent disease showed preferential use of TRBV28, TRBJ1-2 and TRBJ2-5, whereas newly diagnosed disease favored TRBV20-1 and TRBJ2-1.

Concerning this clonotype itself: Its antigen is not yet known. It has no much larger one-base neighbor in the sample; base qualities were not kept.

Per the publication, the time point label means: newly diagnosed GD, antithyroid drugs for less than 3 months. RNA was extracted from PBMCs in TRIzol for both TCR sequencing and RNA sequencing. Graves' disease was diagnosed according to American Thyroid Association guidelines. Patients were recruited from an endocrinology department in Xi'an, China. From each patient, around 8.3 milliliters of peripheral blood was collected into an EDTA anticoagulant tube. PBMCs were isolated by Ficoll Paque Plus density gradient separation without further T cell sorting. An Agilent 2100 Bioanalyzer and agarose gel were used to check RNA quality, while a NanoDrop 2000 measured RNA concentration. Library prep was done by multiplex PCR. Sequenced on an Illumina HiSeq 4000. To build TCR beta libraries, CDR3 regions were amplified by Arm-PCR using iRepertoire HTBI primers. PCR products were gel purified before sequencing. On the authors' methods: Gene usage analysis of CDR3 amino acid clonotypes relied on the approximately 60 TRBV and 13 to 15 TRBJ segments identified across samples. Filtered high-quality paired reads were merged into contigs using COPE and FqMerger. BLAST was used to align contigs to IMGT TRBV, TRBD and TRBJ reference genes, with CDR3 defined following IMGT. Highly expanded clones were defined as clonotypes with a frequency above 0.1%. Shannon entropy was used to measure repertoire diversity, and the Gini coefficient was used to measure V-J evenness. A clonotype was considered public if more than one individual shared it. TCRdb reanalyzed the raw reads on its own, using fastp at Q25 for trimming and MiXCR for clone calling, and kept in-frame beta chains. For every CDR3 protein sequence, its rows merge into one entry that carries the most common genes and DNA. The authors' filters were not applied to this entry. Recorded for this sample are more than 300,000 distinct CDR3 sequences; 15% to 20% of them occurred a single time. The ten largest account for roughly a fifth of the sample.

V loses 6 bases of germline sequence and J loses 4 bases, and the interval between the two ends is 14 bases. The CDR3, from cysteine to phenylalanine, totals 14 residues. The retained sequence is limited to the CDR3, 42 bases, with the frame set at the first base. A further study also used this sample, focusing on T cells in Graves' hyperthyroidism and ophthalmopathy. The second paper states: Stable Graves' hyperthyroidism was defined as the absence of progression to ophthalmopathy over 18 months of follow-up. Hyperthyroidism patients were newly diagnosed, with disease duration under 2 months, and aged 18 to 65 years. Exclusion was applied to patients with uncontrolled infections, other autoimmune diseases, pregnancy or lactation. Diagnoses were established on the basis of clinical symptoms, serum thyroxine and TRAb, thyroid ultrasound, and orbital computed tomography. The first round of RT-PCR for the TCR CDR3 was performed with the HTBI primer set and the Qiagen OneStep RT-PCR kit. Most expanded thyroid clonotypes (frequency above 0.001) were also detected in blood, suggesting blood repertoires may reflect thyroid immune responses. A model built on a 13 V-J signature distinguished ophthalmopathy from stable hyperthyroidism, reaching about 88% sensitivity and 81% to 83% specificity in cross-validation and 80%/75% in testing. In validation, the model predicted progression to ophthalmopathy a median of approximately 6.6 months before onset, with about 64% sensitivity and 72.22% specificity. TCR V-J signatures able to tell the groups apart were searched for in a discovery cohort of 90 to 100 patients, of whom more than 40 had Graves' ophthalmopathy and some 60 had stable Graves' hyperthyroidism. Whether ophthalmopathy could be predicted prospectively was tested in an independent validation cohort made up of roughly 19 hyperthyroidism patients plus 17 patients who later progressed to ophthalmopathy. The 100 or so discovery patients were divided at random into training and test sets in a 7:3 ratio. Thyroid tissue and blood T-cell repertoires from about 6 Graves' hyperthyroidism patients were also compared in the study. After blood sampling, hyperthyroidism patients were treated with methimazole at a starting dose of 30 mg daily, and ophthalmopathy patients were treated with high-dose intravenous methylprednisolone. The libraries were constructed in a second round of multiplex PCR and then size-selected and purified. Libraries were sequenced paired-end with 100 bp reads on an Illumina HiSeq2000. Raw data were processed with SOAPnuke, discarding reads with adapters, uncalled bases, mean Phred below 15, or no exact constant-primer or identifier match. High-quality paired reads were merged with COPE v1.2.5, and unique nucleotide sequences were defined as clonotypes. MiTCR v1.1 was used to align clonotypes to the IMGT TRBV, TRBD and TRBJ reference segments. The analysis was restricted to V-J combinations with a frequency above 0.0001, which together covered roughly 99% of the repertoires. A TCS score was defined as the ratio of F50 (clonal expansion) to E x V (chaos), with BLOSUM62-based TCRdist applied between CDR3 peptides within each V-J. Welch's t-statistics and random forest reduced fewer than 550 V-J features to under 15, which were used in a naive Bayes classifier (R e1071). No statistical method was used to set the sample size in advance, and investigators knew the group allocation. The paper reports TCR Vbeta CDR3 sequencing of more than 120 peripheral blood samples: under 45 ophthalmopathy, under 80 hyperthyroidism and approximately 17 progressor patients.

The sequence joins TRBV12-3 or TRBV12-4 to TRBJ2-3, with the D segment identity uncertain. The material was peripheral blood mononuclear cells (PBMCs), obtained at new diagnosis, from a patient treated with antithyroid drugs. The clonotype originates from a young woman with Graves disease. Donor details come from another sample of the same person, matched by shared clones. The CDR3 has the sequence CASSRSTPADTQYF. The DNA sequence reads TGTGCCAGCAGCCGATCGACCCCCGCAGATACGCAGTATTTT.